The sequence of this TCR beta chain was determined in a study of post-analysis software for immune sequencing data. Notes on the study in general: When patients were compared with controls, roughly five TRBV segments were more frequent, TRBV5-6, TRBV5-1 and TRBV20-1 among them. F measure clustering grouped samples strongly by preparation batch.

The TCR beta cDNA libraries carried unique molecular identifiers. From the PCR reads, TCRdb called clonotypes with MiXCR, one entry per CDR3 protein. This sample yields roughly 800,000 distinct CDR3 sequences, of which roughly 27% are seen a single time; approximately 0.55% belongs to the top ten. Looked up from germline, CDR1 is WNHNN and CDR2 is SYGVQD (reference sequence). There are 14 residues in the CDR3. V dropped 0 bases and J dropped 3 bases, with 8 bases sitting between them. This clonotype came up many times. Antigen unknown. The receptor's source is a girl aged 5-17 years with multiple sclerosis. The V call is TRBV10-1, the J call TRBJ2-5, with D tentatively TRBD1 (6 bases). The sequenced material came from blood. CDR3 in DNA: TGCGCCAGCAGTGAGTCTACAGGGAAAGAGACCCAGTACTTC. Translation gives CASSESTGKETQYF.